The sequence of this T cell receptor beta chain was determined in a study of PD-L1 blockade in urothelial cancer. The wider study: Peripheral blood specimens exhibited a median yield of about 140,000 T cells.

Germline-derived CDR1 and CDR2 are WSHSY and SAAADI. The CDR3 spans 16 residues. Trimming cost V 3 bases and J 0 bases; bases outside gene matches: 4. Time point in this sample: peripheral blood 6 weeks after treatment start. Whole-study results and caveats: Expansion of tumor-associated blood clones at 3 weeks was greater in durable-benefit patients.

Using immunoSEQ multiplex PCR, the repertoire was profiled, and TCRdb retains in-frame clones only, with some absent. The table shows about 120,000 clones, with 91% occurring only once. As concerns this clone: The antigen remains unidentified.

The input for sequencing was PBMCs, taken around atezolizumab (anti-PD-L1) treatment. This chain uses TRBV10-2 with TRBJ2-3; 9 nucleotides line up with TRBD2. The TCR originated in a man aged 55 to 70 with urothelial cancer. CDR3 residues: CASSEVAGVSTDTQYF. In DNA form, the CDR3 reads TGCGCCAGCAGTGAAGTAGCGGGGGTAAGCACAGATACGCAGTATTTT.